This section outlines one T cell receptor beta chain sequence together with its context. Antigen: not known. Profiling relied on immunoSEQ multiplex PCR, and the TCRdb table lists in-frame clones only, not all of them. The sample has approximately 82,000 clones, 85% to 90% seen once; the top ten hold over 5%. Patients were ineligible given autoimmune disease history or systemic immunosuppression. The data belong to a study of OX40 agonist ivuxolimab in advanced cancers. Study-wide points: Relative to CD4+ cells, CD8+ T cells on average had more expanded clones.

CDR3 length: 13 amino acids. V lost 0 bases and J lost 4, with 7 bases in between. Germline V gene data show CDR1 as MGHRA and CDR2 as YSYEKL. This sequence was found in an adult with an advanced solid tumor such as melanoma, head and neck, liver or kidney cancer. Sequencing was performed on CD4+ or CD8+ T cells sorted from blood, taken in a trial of the OX40 agonist ivuxolimab. V is TRBV4-1 and J is TRBJ2-7; unclear D gene. In DNA form, the CDR3 reads TGCGCCAGCAGCCAAGAGCCTCGATACGAGCAGTACTTC. Its protein is CASSQEPRYEQYF.